This T cell receptor beta chain was sequenced for a study of radiation and T cells in renal cell carcinoma. Overall study context: Nephrectomy followed 15 Gy stereotactic body radiation by 4 weeks.

Only in-frame clones appear in the TCRdb table, and some are missing; sequencing was by immunoSEQ multiplex PCR. The data show about 120,000 clones, with about four fifths seen just once and 5.8% held by the top ten. Broader study findings: Top tumor clonotypes rose in blood 2 weeks post-radiation, then contracted.

As for time point: blood 2 weeks post-SBRT. The sample's treatment: 15 Gy SBRT to primary tumor, nephrectomy 4 weeks later. After SBRT, blood was collected at 2 and 4 weeks, plus baseline. The junction had 8 bases not matched to a gene; V was cut back by 6 bases and J by 4 bases. Looked up from germline, CDR1 is MNHEY and CDR2 is SMNVEV (reference sequence). CDR3 size: 15 residues. To note about this clone: No antigen is known for it.

The sequence was collected from a man aged 45-65 years with renal cell carcinoma. The sample consisted of blood, taken from a patient whose treatment included radiotherapy and nephrectomy. V and J are TRBV27 and TRBJ2-1; the match to TRBD2 covers 8 bases. The CDR3 sequence: CASRPSGLSYNEQFF. The CDR3 DNA reads as TGTGCCAGCAGACCTAGCGGGCTGTCATACAATGAGCAGTTCTTC.